The subject of this entry is one TCR beta chain. As yet, its antigen is unknown. The junction and the germline gene differ at one end; a read error may be behind it. The CDR3 length is 18 residues. The germline gives CDR1 SGHAT, CDR2 FQDESV (reference sequence). The source of the sample is a study of blood T cells in healthy people across ages. Study findings and constraints: A roughly linear fall in TCR beta diversity per million T cells was seen with increasing age. Considered underestimates were the diversity estimates obtained from one million T cells.

Peripheral blood from each donor was collected in a volume of approximately 10 milliliters. A second PCR, run for roughly 7 to 12 cycles, used a sample-barcoded 5' primer plus a J-beta primer mix. TCRdb independently ran MiXCR on the 5' RACE reads; one entry per CDR3 protein. The data contain some 1.6 million distinct CDR3 sequences, about 31% of them singletons. This chain uses TRBV11-1 with TRBJ2-3, with 13 bases that match TRBD2. Sequencing was done on a sample of blood. This sequence originates from a woman aged 30 to 39 in good health. CDR3 nucleotides: TGTGCCAGCAGCCCCCCTGCGGGACTAGCGGGAAAGGGAGATGCGCAGTATTTT. Its translation: CASSPPAGLAGKGDAQYF.